These T cell receptor beta chains were read from a single sample in a study of early T cells in non-severe SARS-CoV-2 infection. In TCRdb, the 5' RACE reads were re-called with MiXCR into one record per CDR3 protein. The data contain around 44,000 distinct CDR3 sequences, approximately 6.5% of them singletons. The source was whole blood, collected at baseline. These receptors came from an adult who was a healthcare worker with PCR-confirmed SARS-CoV-2 infection or an uninfected control (not recorded which). The CDR3 runs from the conserved cysteine through the conserved F or W. Fields, in order: V gene, clone size, J gene, D gene, CDR3 protein, CDR3 DNA. A D gene is named only where the DNA matches it firmly. Some rows mark clone size as missing; the rest say once, few, many or name a class of expanded clone.

TRBV5-1	many	TRBJ2-2	TRBD1	CASSVTGRTGELFF	TGCGCCAGCAGCGTGACAGGGCGCACCGGGGAGCTGTTTTTT
TRBV6-6	few	TRBJ2-5	NA	CASSYSNEGTQYF	TGTGCCAGCAGTTACTCGAATGAGGGGACCCAGTACTTC
TRBV5-1	NA	TRBJ2-7	TRBD1	CASSPDATGSYEQYF	TGCGCCAGCAGCCCGGATGCGACAGGGTCCTACGAGCAGTACTTC
TRBV6-5	few	TRBJ2-6	TRBD1	CASSSRDRTRSGANVLTF	TGTGCCAGCAGTTCCCGGGACAGGACCCGCTCTGGGGCCAACGTCCTGACTTTC
TRBV13	many	TRBJ2-6	TRBD1	CASSSGTAVSGANVLTF	TGTGCCAGCAGCTCCGGGACAGCTGTCTCTGGGGCCAACGTCCTGACTTTC
TRBV10-3	NA	TRBJ2-2	TRBD2	CAISSGTPGAAGELFF	TGTGCCATCAGCAGCGGGACTCCTGGGGCGGCCGGGGAGCTGTTTTTT
TRBV28	NA	TRBJ1-1	NA	CASSWRDGRGNTEAFF	TGTGCCAGCAGTTGGAGGGACGGAAGGGGGAACACTGAAGCTTTCTTT
TRBV7-9	few	TRBJ2-7	NA	CASSPTETYEQYF	TGTGCCAGCAGCCCCACAGAAACCTACGAGCAGTACTTC
TRBV7-2	few	TRBJ2-3	TRBD2	CASRAPASGEYF	TGTGCCAGCAGGGCCCCGGCCAGCGGGGAGTATTTT
TRBV5-6	few	TRBJ1-2	NA	CASSQGLPRGYGYTF	TGTGCCAGCAGCCAGGGACTTCCCCGCGGCTATGGCTACACCTTC
TRBV20-1	medium-sized	TRBJ2-7	TRBD2	CSADLAGGRSYEQYF	TGCAGTGCTGACCTTGCGGGGGGGCGTAGCTACGAGCAGTACTTC
TRBV6-1	many	TRBJ1-1	NA	CASSGSWGTEAFF	TGTGCCAGCAGTGGTTCCTGGGGAACTGAAGCTTTCTTT
TRBV19	few	TRBJ2-7	NA	CASSLTGQFNYEQYF	TGTGCCAGTAGTCTAACCGGACAGTTTAACTACGAGCAGTACTTC
TRBV7-6	many	TRBJ2-1	TRBD2	CASSPIRGGREQFF	TGTGCCAGCAGCCCGATCCGGGGGGGCCGGGAGCAGTTCTTC
TRBV10-2	many	TRBJ1-6	NA	CASSEAVGGNSPLHF	TGCGCCAGCAGTGAGGCGGTGGGGGGTAATTCACCCCTCCACTTT
TRBV9	NA	TRBJ2-2	NA	CASSRIEIGELFF	TGTGCCAGCAGCAGAATAGAGATCGGGGAGCTGTTTTTT
TRBV6-4	NA	TRBJ2-7	TRBD1	CASSRQGNYEQYF	TGTGCCAGCAGTCGACAGGGTAACTACGAGCAGTACTTC
TRBV5-1	NA	TRBJ2-1	NA	CASTRDGSSYNEQFF	TGCGCCAGCACTAGGGACGGGAGCTCCTACAATGAGCAGTTCTTC
TRBV3-1	many	TRBJ2-5	NA	CASSQGIQETQYF	TGTGCCAGCAGCCAAGGGATCCAAGAGACCCAGTACTTC
TRBV19	many	TRBJ1-3	NA	CASISTSSGNTIYF	TGTGCCAGTATCAGCACTTCCTCTGGAAACACCATATATTTT
TRBV5-1	NA	TRBJ2-7	NA	CASSWEDEQYF	TGCGCCAGCAGCTGGGAGGACGAGCAGTACTTC
TRBV11-2	many	TRBJ2-2	NA	CASSPRSSGELFF	TGTGCCAGCAGCCCTAGGAGTAGCGGGGAGCTGTTTTTT
TRBV6-2/TRBV6-3	many	TRBJ1-1	TRBD1	CASSYSGQGRFEAFF	TGTGCCAGCAGTTACTCGGGACAGGGCCGATTCGAAGCTTTCTTT
TRBV7-2	NA	TRBJ1-2	NA	CASSFRPHGHGYTF	TGTGCCAGCAGCTTTCGACCCCACGGCCACGGCTACACCTTC
TRBV6-5	NA	TRBJ2-5	NA	CASSRGGLETQYF	TGTGCCAGCAGTAGGGGGGGACTAGAGACCCAGTACTTC
TRBV20-1	few	TRBJ2-3	TRBD2	CSARVVGGRDTQYF	TGCAGTGCTAGAGTCGTCGGGGGGAGGGATACGCAGTATTTT
TRBV27	NA	TRBJ2-5	NA	CASSPRRTPQTQYF	TGTGCCAGCAGTCCAAGAAGAACCCCCCAGACCCAGTACTTC
TRBV5-1	many	TRBJ2-3	TRBD2	CASSPWGGERDTQYF	TGCGCCAGCAGCCCCTGGGGAGGGGAAAGGGATACGCAGTATTTT
TRBV20-1	few	TRBJ2-7	NA	CSARDQFAGKGEQYF	TGCAGTGCTAGAGATCAATTCGCAGGGAAAGGCGAGCAGTACTTC
TRBV27	many	TRBJ2-5	NA	CASSFSHGETQYF	TGTGCCAGCAGTTTTAGTCACGGAGAGACCCAGTACTTC